This T cell receptor delta chain derives from a study of gammadelta T cells in human blood. Germline V gene sequence: CDR1 TSWWSYY, CDR2 QGS. The V and J ends lost 3 bases and 3 bases, in that order; junction bases with no gene match: 19. The CDR3 sequence is 19 residues long. TCRdb reprocessed the RT-PCR reads using CATT. The sample comprises 210 or so delta-chain clones, 9.5% to 13% of which are singletons, and around 38% rests with the top ten. Study-wide points: Right after birth, innate γδ T cells reportedly expanded polyclonally after microbial exposure.

This clone came up a few times. No antigen is known for it. A far bigger clonotype differs at one base, so this is likely a read error. V is TRDV1 and J is TRDJ4, with 10 nucleotides matching TRDD3. The sequence was obtained from a newborn. Sequencing was done on a sample of non-Vgamma9Vdelta2 gamma-delta T cells from cord blood. Written as DNA, the CDR3 is TGTGCTCTTGGGGACCCTTCCTTACCCGTACTGGGGGATTCCCGACCCCTGATCTTT. This sequence encodes CALGDPSLPVLGDSRPLIF.